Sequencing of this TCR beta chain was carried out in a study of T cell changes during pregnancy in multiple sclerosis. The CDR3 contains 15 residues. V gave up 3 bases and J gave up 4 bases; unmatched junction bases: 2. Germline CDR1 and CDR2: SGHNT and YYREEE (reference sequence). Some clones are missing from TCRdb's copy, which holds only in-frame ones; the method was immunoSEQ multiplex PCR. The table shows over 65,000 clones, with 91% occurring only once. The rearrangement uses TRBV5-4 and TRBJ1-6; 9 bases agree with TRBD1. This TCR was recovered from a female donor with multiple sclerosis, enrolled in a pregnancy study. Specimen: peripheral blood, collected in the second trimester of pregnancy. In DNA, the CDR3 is TGTGCCAGCAGCTATGGGACAGGGTATAATTCACCCCTCCACTTT. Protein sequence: CASSYGTGYNSPLHF.